This passage covers 30 T cell receptor beta chains from one sample sequenced in a study of blood T cells in healthy people across ages. A sample-barcoded 5' primer and a J-beta primer mix were used in a second PCR of roughly 6 to 12 cycles. A single record per CDR3 protein comes from TCRdb applying MiXCR to the 5' RACE reads. The sample yields roughly 1,300,000 distinct CDR3 sequences, approximately 59% seen once. What was sequenced was blood. The receptors were gathered from a young man in good health.

This clonotype was counted a single time. The CDR3 spells CASSHPPGGSTDTQYF. The CDR3 DNA follows: TGTGCCAGCAGCCATCCGCCCGGCGGGAGCACAGATACGCAGTATTTT. The V call is TRBV4-2, the J call TRBJ2-3, with D possibly TRBD2 on 5 matching bases. Per the germline V gene, CDR1 is LGHNA and CDR2 is YNFKEQ. Trimming removed 3 bases from V and 0 bases from J, with 13 bases in between. The CDR3 contains 16 residues.

The genes are TRBV4-1 and TRBJ2-1; 7 positions agree with TRBD1. There are 18 residues in the CDR3. The V and J ends lost 2 bases and 7 bases, in that order; junction bases with no gene match: 17. The germline V gene has CDR1 MGHRA and CDR2 YSYEKL. The CDR3 bases are TGCGCCAGCAGCCAACCCGACAGGGCGACCGGGCTGGAGAATGAGCAGTTCTTC. This translates into CASSQPDRATGLENEQFF.

The chain's CDR3 is CASSLVLPETTRANVLTF. The CDR3 region has the DNA TGTGCCAGCAGCTTAGTTTTGCCAGAAACTACTAGGGCCAACGTCCTGACTTTC. The rearrangement uses TRBV7-8 and TRBJ2-6; D is unresolved. Germline V gene sequence: CDR1 SGHVS, CDR2 FQNEAQ. Trimming cost V 1 base and J 5 bases, with 18 bases left between them. CDR3 length: 18 residues.

This clonotype was observed many times. The rearrangement uses TRBV3-1 and TRBJ1-1; D not certain. V lost 0 bases and J lost 10, with 12 bases in between. This CDR3 spans 13 amino acids. Per germline, CDR1 LGHDT and CDR2 YNNKEL (reference sequence). The DNA of the CDR3 is TGTGCCAGCAGCCAAGATAGAGGCCGGGGAGCTTTCTTT. This codes for CASSQDRGRGAFF.

The CDR3 loop reads CATQSRGSSGANVLTF. The CDR3 coding sequence is TGTGCCACTCAAAGCCGGGGGAGCTCTGGGGCCAACGTCCTGACTTTC. The V call is TRBV12-3 or TRBV12-4, the J call TRBJ2-6; a weak D match, TRBD2 (6 bases). The CDR3 has 16 amino acids. Trimming stripped 10 bases from V and 0 bases from J, with 16 bases between.

The chain couples TRBV5-1 to TRBJ2-3, with 8 bases matching TRBD1. V gave up 4 bases and J gave up 3 bases; unmatched junction bases: 7. Germline assignment: CDR1 SGHRS and CDR2 YFSETQ. The CDR3 has 15 residues. CDR3 sequence (DNA): TGCGCCAGCAGCACCTCGACAGGGGTGACAGATACGCAGTATTTT. The encoded protein is CASSTSTGVTDTQYF. Full variable domain (outside the CDR3, taken from reference TRBV5-1 and TRBJ2-3): KAGVTQTPRYLIKTRGQQVTLSCSPISGHRSVSWYQQTPGQGLQFLFEYFSETQRNKGNFPGRFSGRQFSNSRSEMNVSTLELGDSALYLCASSTSTGVTDTQYFGPGTRLTVL.

This chain connects TRBV9 to TRBJ1-4; D might be TRBD1 (5 bases). Germline lookup yields CDR1 SGDLS and CDR2 YYNGEE. This CDR3 spans 13 amino acids. V dropped 3 bases and J dropped 8 bases, with 11 bases sitting between them. This CDR3 is CASSGGFDEKLFF. For the CDR3, the DNA is TGTGCCAGCAGCGGGGGGTTCGACGAAAAACTGTTTTTT.

The chain couples TRBV5-6 to TRBJ1-1, with D maybe TRBD1 (6 bases). This CDR3 spans 16 amino acids. CDR1 is SGHDT, CDR2 YYEEEE, per germline. The V and J ends lost 3 bases and 0 bases respectively, with 15 bases between them. The DNA of the CDR3 is TGTGCCAGCAGCTCAGACAGGAAACTCATGAACACTGAAGCTTTCTTT. Its translation: CASSSDRKLMNTEAFF.

The V call is TRBV12-3 or TRBV12-4, the J call TRBJ2-5, with TRBD1 matching over 11 bases. The CDR3 is 16 residues long. Trimming took 6 bases from V and 5 from J; bases not matched to a gene: 11. In nucleotides, the CDR3 is TGTGCCAGCAGCCAGGACAGGGGGCGTTTTCAGGAGACCCAGTACTTC. It codes for CASSQDRGRFQETQYF.

The CDR3 loop reads CASGEGSAEAFF. In nucleotides, the CDR3 is TGTGCCAGCGGAGAAGGGTCCGCTGAAGCTTTCTTT. The chain is built from TRBV27 and TRBJ1-1; D is ambiguous. This CDR3 is 12 amino acids long. V was trimmed by 8 bases and J by 6 bases, leaving 13 bases between them. Per germline, CDR1 MNHEY and CDR2 SMNVEV (reference sequence).

The chain combines TRBV20-1 with TRBJ2-3, with D uncertain. V lost 4 bases to trimming and J lost 2 bases, with 7 bases between them. This CDR3 is built from 12 residues. Germline V CDR1 and CDR2: DFQATT, SNEGSKA (reference sequence). Here the CDR3 reads CSAIPSTDTQYF. DNA for the CDR3: TGCAGTGCTATTCCCTCCACAGATACGCAGTATTTT.

The chain joins TRBV2 to TRBJ1-2; 10 nucleotides align to TRBD1. CDR1 SNHLY and CDR2 FYNNEI come from the germline V gene. With 8 bases clipped from V and 2 bases from J, the junction kept 8 bases outside the gene matches. The CDR3 spans 15 residues. The CDR3 sequence: CASLTRDRGNYGYTF. CDR3 DNA sequence: TGTGCCAGCCTTACCCGGGACAGGGGAAACTATGGCTACACCTTC.

The CDR3 reads CASSQDEGPFGNQPQHF. The CDR3, as DNA: TGCGCCAGCAGCCAAGATGAGGGGCCCTTCGGCAATCAGCCCCAGCATTTT. This chain joins TRBV4-1 and TRBJ1-5, with D possibly being TRBD1 (5 bases). V was cut by 0 bases and J by 2 bases, with 14 bases left in between. There are 17 residues in the CDR3. The germline gives CDR1 MGHRA, CDR2 YSYEKL.

This clonotype occurred a few times. This sequence joins TRBV12-5 and TRBJ2-4, with D unclear. V lost 1 base and J 7 bases, leaving 11 bases between the germline ends. In germline, CDR1 is LGHNT, CDR2 FRNRAP. The CDR3 is 14 residues long. DNA of the CDR3: TGTGCTAGTGGTTTGGCGGGCGCCCGGAACATTCAGTACTTC. Encoded protein: CASGLAGARNIQYF.

The V and J genes are TRBV28 and TRBJ1-1; a weak D match, TRBD1 (5 bases). The CDR3 spans 14 residues. V dropped 4 bases and J dropped 5 bases, with 14 bases sitting between them. The germline gives CDR1 MDHEN, CDR2 SYDVKM. The CDR3 coding sequence is TGTGCCAGCAGTTCCCAGGGATGGGGAACTGAAGCTTTCTTT. Translation: CASSSQGWGTEAFF.

This chain links TRBV7-9 with TRBJ2-7; 10 bases line up with TRBD1. V gave up 3 bases and J gave up 1 base; unmatched junction bases: 3. Looked up from germline, CDR1 is SEHNR and CDR2 is FQNEAQ (reference sequence). The CDR3 extends over 15 amino acids. The CDR3 loop is CASSFGTGASYEQYF. The CDR3 nucleotides read TGTGCCAGCAGCTTTGGGACAGGGGCTTCCTACGAGCAGTACTTC.

This clonotype was found a few times. V is TRBV4-3 and J is TRBJ2-5, with unresolved D. Between the trimmed V and J ends, which lost 0 bases and 5 bases, there was a span of 4 bases. Germline CDR1 and CDR2: LGHNA and YSLEER. The CDR3 is 12 residues long. Written as DNA, the CDR3 is TGCGCCAGCAGCCAAGAAGACGAGACCCAGTACTTC. This codes for CASSQEDETQYF.

This clonotype turned up a few times. The chain carries TRBV12-3 or TRBV12-4 and TRBJ2-5, with D unclear. The ends were cut back, 8 bases at V and 5 bases at J, with 15 bases in the middle. The CDR3 sequence is 13 residues long. In nucleotides, the CDR3 is TGTGCCAGCGCCTCGCCGCCCTGGGAGACCCAGTACTTC. Translation: CASASPPWETQYF.

The chain employs TRBV6-6 and TRBJ2-5, with 7 positions matching TRBD1. Looked up from germline, CDR1 is MNHNY and CDR2 is SVGAGI (reference sequence). V trimming: 2 bases; J trimming: 3 bases; junction bases outside the gene matches: 6. The CDR3 runs 15 residues. CDR3 in amino acids: CASSYRLQGKETQYF. The CDR3, as DNA: TGTGCCAGCAGTTACCGTCTACAGGGGAAAGAGACCCAGTACTTC.

The rearrangement uses TRBV11-2 and TRBJ2-5; D is ambiguous. The V gene's germline CDR1 is SGHAT and CDR2 FQNNGV. Between the trimmed V and J ends, which lost 5 bases and 4 bases, there was a span of 14 bases. The CDR3 is made up of 14 amino acids. The CDR3 loop reads CASSREAYAETQYF. The DNA of the CDR3 is TGTGCCAGCAGCCGAGAGGCCTATGCAGAGACCCAGTACTTC.

The chain couples TRBV15 to TRBJ2-7; D possibly corresponds to TRBD1 (6 bases). Between the trimmed V and J ends, which lost 7 bases and 2 bases, there was a span of 12 bases. Germline V gives CDR1 LNHNV, CDR2 YYDKDF (reference sequence). The CDR3 has 13 residues. CDR3 nucleotides: TGTGCCACCACCGCCGGGGACACCTACGAGCAGTACTTC. It encodes CATTAGDTYEQYF.

V and J are TRBV6-2 or TRBV6-3 and TRBJ2-7; TRBD2 agrees at 8 bases. V shed 7 bases and J 2 bases; nucleotides not matched to a gene: 10. CDR1 is MNHEY, CDR2 SVGEGT, per germline. CDR3 size: 15 residues. The CDR3 DNA sequence: TGTGCCAGCAAGTCCTACGGGGGGGCTACCTACGAGCAGTACTTC. Encoded protein: CASKSYGGATYEQYF.

The chain couples TRBV12-5 to TRBJ2-3; 9 bases are shared with TRBD2. Unmatched junction bases numbered 9, after V lost 1 base and J lost 1 base. This CDR3 comprises 18 residues. Germline loops: CDR1 LGHNT, CDR2 FRNRAP. Here the CDR3 reads CASGLEPIAGARTDTQYF. The DNA of the CDR3 is TGTGCTAGTGGTTTGGAGCCCATAGCGGGAGCTCGCACAGATACGCAGTATTTT.

This clonotype was seen at least ten times. The rearrangement uses TRBV4-1 and TRBJ2-7; TRBD1 matches 8 bases. The V segment lost 0 bases and the J segment 3 bases; nucleotides outside the gene matches: 1. The germline V gene has CDR1 MGHRA and CDR2 YSYEKL. The length of the CDR3 is 14 residues. In DNA, the CDR3 is TGCGCCAGCAGCCAAGACAGGGGGCTCTACGAGCAGTACTTC. Its translation: CASSQDRGLYEQYF.

The chain uses TRBV4-1 and TRBJ2-7; no reliable D call. Germline V gene lookup returns CDR1 MGHRA and CDR2 YSYEKL. The germline V and J ends were trimmed by 5 bases and 0 bases, with 8 bases remaining between them. The CDR3 length is 13 residues. The CDR3 spells CASSDMSSYEQYF. The CDR3 DNA follows: TGCGCCAGCAGCGACATGAGCTCCTACGAGCAGTACTTC.

This clonotype was found once. The rearrangement links TRBV10-2 to TRBJ1-5, with D perhaps matching TRBD1 (6 bases). The V gene lost 8 bases and the J gene lost 6 bases, with 29 bases spanning the gap. CDR3 size: 18 residues. The germline V gene encodes CDR1 WSHSY and CDR2 SAAADI. In nucleotides, the CDR3 is TGCGCCAGCCCGGCGGGGGGCCATAAAATGGTTGGGGGTCAGCCCCAGCATTTT. Protein product: CASPAGGHKMVGGQPQHF.

This clonotype has more than one count but fewer than ten. V and J are TRBV15 and TRBJ1-6; D unresolved. The CDR3 contains 12 residues. CDR1 is LNHNV, CDR2 YYDKDF, per germline (reference sequence). Trimming cost V 6 bases and J 7 bases, with 7 bases left between them. Here the CDR3 DNA reads TGTGCCACCAGTGAAGAAAATTCACCCCTCCACTTT. Its protein product is CATSEENSPLHF. Supplemented by reference TRBV15 and TRBJ1-6, the full variable domain reads DAMVIQNPRYQVTQFGKPVTLSCSQTLNHNVMYWYQQKSSQAPKLLFHYYDKDFNNEADTPDNFQSRRPNTSFCFLDIRSPGLGDTAMYLCATSEENSPLHFGNGTRLTVT.

This clonotype was detected a few times. The V and J genes are TRBV9 and TRBJ2-3; perhaps D is TRBD1 or TRBD2 (5 bases each). Deletions cut 2 bases from V and 6 bases from J, with 13 bases between. The length of the CDR3 is 14 residues. In germline, CDR1 is SGDLS, CDR2 YYNGEE. Here the CDR3 DNA reads TGTGCCAGCAGCGTTCAATCACGGGACGATACGCAGTATTTT. It translates to CASSVQSRDDTQYF.

As concerns this clonotype: One end of the junction varies from germline; a read error may be responsible. The chain joins TRBV2 to TRBJ2-4, with 15 bases lining up with TRBD2. CDR1 SNHLY and CDR2 FYNNEI come from the germline V gene. The CDR3 length is 18 residues. In DNA form, the CDR3 reads TGTGCCAGCAGGGAAGGACTAGCGGGAGGGTCTGTCAAAAACATTCAGTACTTC. Translated, it gives CASREGLAGGSVKNIQYF.

V is TRBV12-3 or TRBV12-4 and J is TRBJ1-2; the D is unclear. Between the trimmed V and J ends, which lost 7 bases and 7 bases, there was a span of 22 bases. The CDR3 is 15 amino acids. The CDR3 bases are TGTGCCAGCACCGACACCCTAGGAGGGCAGACTGGCTACACCTTC. Encoded protein: CASTDTLGGQTGYTF.